These 4 T cell receptor beta chains came from one sample sequenced in a study of T cells in Graves' hyperthyroidism and ophthalmopathy. Researchers took RNA transcripts and amplified the TCR beta CDR3 regions from them. When the TCR CDR3 underwent first-round RT-PCR, the HTBI primer set was used. In TCRdb, the multiplex PCR reads were re-called with MiXCR into one record per CDR3 protein. The sample lists about 610,000 distinct CDR3 sequences; 46% were seen once. Material: peripheral blood or thyroid tissue (not recorded which). Every receptor here comes from a woman aged 18-29 years with Graves' hyperthyroidism.

The V call is TRBV2, the J call TRBJ1-4; 8 bases map to TRBD1. From germline, CDR1 is SNHLY and CDR2 FYNNEI. Trimming removed 4 bases from V and 3 bases from J; junction bases left unmatched: 16. The CDR3 loop spans 19 amino acids. The CDR3 coding sequence is TGTGCCAGCAGTGCACCGGGACAGGTGGCCGGGGAGGCTAATGAAAAACTGTTTTTT. The encoded protein is CASSAPGQVAGEANEKLFF.

This clonotype occurred a few times. The chain recombines TRBV29-1 with TRBJ2-7; no reliable D call. V dropped 8 bases and J dropped 3 bases, with 14 bases sitting between them. This CDR3 comprises 12 residues. Germline V gene data show CDR1 as SQVTM and CDR2 as ANQGSEA. CDR3 in amino acids: CSLDQTDYEQYF. CDR3 DNA: TGCAGCTTAGACCAAACGGACTACGAGCAGTACTTC.

CDR3 in amino acids: CASSLWLAGGSEQFF. DNA of the CDR3: TGTGCCAGCAGCTTGTGGCTAGCGGGAGGGAGTGAGCAGTTCTTC. The chain is built from TRBV7-9 and TRBJ2-7; 12 nucleotides match TRBD2. The J call may be faulty, since TRBJ2-1 better matches the DNA end. Germline values: CDR1 SEHNR, CDR2 FQNEAQ (reference sequence). The CDR3 consists of 15 residues.

This clonotype was detected only a few times. The chain couples TRBV19 to TRBJ1-1; D remains unclear. V lost 6 bases, J lost 6 bases, and 17 bases lay in between. The CDR3 totals 14 residues. Germline values: CDR1 LNHDA, CDR2 SQIVND (reference sequence). The CDR3, as DNA: TGTGCCAGTAGATTAGGAGGCGCGGGCTCTGAAGCTTTCTTT. Residues: CASRLGGAGSEAFF.